Shown below are 9 T cell receptor beta chains from a single sample sequenced in a study of cytomegalovirus exposure and HLA in healthy donors. Use of 60 Vbeta and 13 Jbeta primers characterized the PCR. Profiled with immunoSEQ multiplex PCR; TCRdb holds only in-frame clones, not every one. This sample has tens of thousands of clones, with less than 85% found just once. Sequences were obtained from PBMCs. The receptors here all came from a woman in her late teens or twenties in good health and CMV-seropositive.

The chain is built from TRBV7-2 and TRBJ1-1; the match to TRBD1 covers 7 bases. Germline loops: CDR1 SGHTA, CDR2 FQGNSA. Trimming removed 5 bases from V and 8 bases from J; junction bases left unmatched: 14. The length of the CDR3 is 15 residues. CDR3 in DNA: TGTGCCAGCAGCCTCTTGCTGGGGGCGGGACAGGAAGCTTTCTTT. It yields the protein CASSLLLGAGQEAFF.

This chain joins TRBV19 and TRBJ2-2, with 7 bases identical to TRBD2. The J segment lost 4 bases and the V segment lost 4 bases, leaving 0 bases of the junction unmatched. The germline gives CDR1 LNHDA, CDR2 SQIVND (reference sequence). The CDR3 has 13 residues. The CDR3 DNA reads TGTGCCAGTAGTAGGACTAGCACCGGGGAGCTGTTTTTT. Encoded protein: CASSRTSTGELFF.

A note on this clone: The CDR3 ends on some other residue instead of the conserved phenylalanine or tryptophan, so this is likely a read error. The chain links TRBV7-2 to TRBJ2-7; weak D call: TRBD2 (6 bases). This CDR3 has 16 amino acids. The germline V gene encodes CDR1 SGHTA and CDR2 FQGNSA. Trimming removed 4 bases from V and 7 bases from J, with 23 bases in between. CDR3 sequence: CASSSHGTLRAEEQYL. The CDR3 DNA follows: TGTGCCAGCAGCTCACACGGGACTCTACGAGCCGAGGAGCAGTACCTC.

This sequence joins TRBV5-5 and TRBJ2-2; 7 nucleotides align to TRBD1. The CDR3 loop spans 14 amino acids. Germline CDR1 reads SGHKS; CDR2 reads YYEKEE (reference sequence). Losses at the gene ends were 4 bases for V and 7 bases for J; bases not matched to a gene: 7. The CDR3 loop reads CASSRTQGIGELFF. CDR3 nucleotide sequence: TGTGCCAGCAGCCGAACACAGGGGATCGGGGAGCTGTTTTTT.

The chain combines TRBV12-5 with TRBJ2-7; TRBD1 matches at 8 bases. V lost 6 bases and J lost 3; bases outside the gene matches: 10. The germline gives CDR1 LGHNT, CDR2 FRNRAP. The CDR3 runs to 15 residues. The DNA for the CDR3 is TGTGCTAGTGGCTTGATATTAGGACAGGGCTACGAGCAGTACTTC. Protein: CASGLILGQGYEQYF.

CDR3 region: CASRGWGLGNTIYF. The CDR3 region has the DNA TGTGCCAGCAGAGGATGGGGACTGGGAAACACCATATATTTT. The chain carries TRBV6-1 and TRBJ1-3, with TRBD1 as a possible D gene (5 bases). The CDR3 sequence is 14 residues long. V lost 6 bases and J 4 bases, leaving 13 bases between the germline ends. In germline, CDR1 is MNHNS, CDR2 SASEGT.

The chain joins TRBV7-2 to TRBJ1-4; 9 bases are a match to TRBD1. Germline V gene sequence: CDR1 SGHTA, CDR2 FQGNSA. V shed 8 bases and J 4 bases; nucleotides not matched to a gene: 11. This CDR3 contains 16 residues. In nucleotides, the CDR3 is TGTGCCAGCGGCCTGGACAGGGGCTCATTTAATGAAAAACTGTTTTTT. The encoded protein is CASGLDRGSFNEKLFF.

The gene calls are TRBV6-6 and TRBJ2-3, with D possibly TRBD1 on 6 matching bases. V dropped 9 bases and J dropped 0 bases, with 13 bases sitting between them. The CDR3 totals 14 residues. Germline lookup yields CDR1 MNHNY and CDR2 SVGAGI (reference sequence). The CDR3 DNA sequence: TGTGCCAGTCAGGGGTGGTTGAGCACAGATACGCAGTATTTT. This codes for CASQGWLSTDTQYF.

The chain recombines TRBV7-9 with TRBJ2-1, with TRBD2 matching over 12 bases. Losses at the gene ends were 7 bases for V and 8 bases for J; bases not matched to a gene: 6. CDR3 length: 14 residues. Per germline, CDR1 SEHNR and CDR2 FQNEAQ (reference sequence). DNA for the CDR3: TGTGCCAGCACTAGCGGGGGGGCCGTGTATGAGCAGTTCTTC. Encoded protein: CASTSGGAVYEQFF.